These 8 T cell receptor beta chains came from one sample sequenced in a study of blood T cell repertoires in COVID-19. The data were produced by immunoSEQ multiplex PCR, yet TCRdb's version contains in-frame clones alone and is incomplete. The profile shows a few hundred thousand clones, about 88% of them singletons. Sequencing used PBMCs or T cells enriched from blood (not recorded which). All receptors derive from a woman aged 25 to 39 who had recovered from COVID-19.

J is TRBJ2-1 and V is TRBV13, with D possibly matching TRBD1 (6 bases). Trimming stripped 2 bases from V and 5 bases from J, with 7 bases between. The CDR3 sequence is 13 residues long. From germline, CDR1 is PRHDT and CDR2 FYEKMQ (reference sequence). The CDR3: CASSLRDNNEQFF. The CDR3 DNA reads TGTGCCAGCAGCTTACGGGACAACAATGAGCAGTTCTTC.

The count of this clone is one. V is TRBV27 and J is TRBJ2-7; D is undetermined. The ends were cut back, 4 bases at V and 4 bases at J, with 11 bases in the middle. Germline-derived CDR1 and CDR2 are MNHEY and SMNVEV (reference sequence). The CDR3 contains 13 residues. DNA for the CDR3: TGTGCCAGCAGTTCCCCGACTGGATACGAGCAGTACTTC. Amino acid sequence: CASSSPTGYEQYF.

The chain has TRBV18 and TRBJ1-4, with 9 bases fitting TRBD1. The V gene end was trimmed by 4 bases and the J gene end by 0 bases; junction bases not matched to a gene: 6. This CDR3 is built from 17 residues. Germline lookup yields CDR1 KGHSH and CDR2 LQKENI. Here the CDR3 reads CASSRGQGSATNEKLFF. In nucleotides, the CDR3 is TGTGCCAGCTCACGTGGACAGGGGTCGGCAACTAATGAAAAACTGTTTTTT. Based on the CDR3 plus reference TRBV18 and TRBJ1-4, the full variable domain is NAGVMQNPRHLVRRRGQEARLRCSPMKGHSHVYWYRQLPEEGLKFMVYLQKENIIDESGMPKERFSAEFPKEGPSILRIQQVVRGDSAAYFCASSRGQGSATNEKLFFGSGTQLSVL.

The chain has TRBV6-5 and TRBJ1-3; D is unresolved. Trimming removed 2 bases at V and 4 bases at J, with 15 bases between. CDR3 size: 16 residues. Germline CDR1 is MNHEY and CDR2 is SVGAGI. Written as DNA, the CDR3 is TGTGCCAGCAGTTACGGAGTCGGGTTTGGCGGAAACACCATATATTTT. Protein: CASSYGVGFGGNTIYF.

Regarding this clone: Sequence at one end of the junction differs from germline and may be a read error. The chain couples TRBV7-7 to TRBJ2-3, with 12 bases lining up with TRBD2. CDR1 is SSHAT and CDR2 is FNYEAQ in the germline V gene (reference sequence). This CDR3 comprises 16 residues. The CDR3 loop reads CASSLLAGGSTDTQYF. As DNA, the CDR3 is TGTGCTAGCAGCTTACTAGCGGGGGGAAGCACAGATACGCAGTATTTT.

The CDR3: CASSETGAVRPQHF. As DNA, the CDR3 is TGTGCCAGCAGTGAGACAGGGGCGGTTCGGCCCCAGCATTTT. This chain connects TRBV25-1 to TRBJ1-5, with 8 bases matching TRBD1. V was clipped by 3 bases and J by 9 bases; unmatched bases: 7. This CDR3 has 14 amino acids. Germline assignment: CDR1 MGHDK and CDR2 SYGVNS.

The chain uses TRBV20-1 and TRBJ2-7, with a possible D match to TRBD2 (7 bases). The germline CDR1 and CDR2 sequences are DFQATT and SNEGSKA (reference sequence). This CDR3 contains 16 residues. The ends were cut back, 4 bases at V and 0 bases at J, with 19 bases in the middle. The CDR3 sequence: CSATDRSRGSSYEQYF. The DNA for the CDR3 is TGCAGTGCTACTGACAGGTCCCGCGGGAGCTCCTACGAGCAGTACTTC.

The chain couples TRBV28 to TRBJ2-7; D is perhaps TRBD2 (6 bases). The V gene lost 1 base and the J gene lost 3 bases, with 13 bases spanning the gap. Germline loops: CDR1 MDHEN, CDR2 SYDVKM. This CDR3 has 15 amino acids. Here the CDR3 DNA reads TGTGCCAGCAGTTTATACGGGGGTTCGGGCTACGAGCAGTACTTC. It encodes CASSLYGGSGYEQYF.